The present T cell receptor beta chain was sequenced within a study of shared clonotypes between healthy human individuals. The CDR3 length is 13 residues. Trimming took 5 bases from V and 6 from J; bases not matched to a gene: 3. Looked up from germline, CDR1 is SGHTA and CDR2 is FQGNSA. Profiling relied on immunoSEQ multiplex PCR, and the TCRdb table lists in-frame clones only, not all of them. The sample shows more than 2 million clones, 90% to 95% of them seen only once. Positive CCR7 selection of CD45RO-negative cells yielded the naive CD8 cells, and terminally differentiated effector memory CD45RA+ cells were excluded.

The receptor comes from a man aged 18 to 29 in good health. Some clones in this sample may be carry-over from other donors' samples. The material sequenced was naive CD8+ T cells from PBMCs. The chain employs TRBV7-2 and TRBJ2-2; 7 bases are a match to TRBD2. CDR3 bases: TGTGCCAGCAGCACCGGACTAGCCGGGGAGCTGTTTTTT. The encoded protein is CASSTGLAGELFF.